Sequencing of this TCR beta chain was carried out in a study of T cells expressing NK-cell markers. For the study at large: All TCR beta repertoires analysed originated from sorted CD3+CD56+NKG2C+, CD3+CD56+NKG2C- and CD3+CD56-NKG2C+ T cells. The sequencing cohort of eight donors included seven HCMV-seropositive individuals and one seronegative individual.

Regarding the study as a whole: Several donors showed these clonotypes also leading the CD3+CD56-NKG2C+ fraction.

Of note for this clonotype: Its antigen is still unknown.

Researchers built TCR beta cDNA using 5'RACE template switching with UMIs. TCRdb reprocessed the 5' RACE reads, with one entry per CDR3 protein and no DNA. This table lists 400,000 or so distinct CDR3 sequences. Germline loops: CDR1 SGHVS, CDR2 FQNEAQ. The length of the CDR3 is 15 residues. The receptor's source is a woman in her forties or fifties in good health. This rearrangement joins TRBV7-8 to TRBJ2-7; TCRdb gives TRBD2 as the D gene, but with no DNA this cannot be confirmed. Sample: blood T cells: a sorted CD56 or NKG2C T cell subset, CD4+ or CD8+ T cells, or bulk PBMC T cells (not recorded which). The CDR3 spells CASSDSGALSYEQYF.